A selection of T cell receptor beta chains follows, all from one sample in a study of cytotoxic CD8 clonotypes in ibrutinib-treated CLL. Using immunoSEQ multiplex PCR, the repertoire was profiled, and TCRdb retains in-frame clones only, with some absent. The data show fewer than 400,000 clones, with roughly 67% seen just once and 6.3% held by the top ten. The sequencing here drew on PBMCs, taken after 36 months of ibrutinib treatment. Receptor source: a human donor with chronic lymphocytic leukemia. The CDR3 runs from the conserved cysteine through the conserved F or W. Each record gives: V gene, D gene, clone size, J gene, CDR3 protein, CDR3 DNA. The D gene is left open where the match is weak. Size is stated for part of the rows, as once, few or many counts, or as a class when the clone is expanded.

>TRBV2|.|few|TRBJ1-2
CASTDGGLYGYTF
TGTGCCAGCACCGACGGGGGGTTGTATGGCTACACCTTC
>TRBV19|TRBD1|.|TRBJ1-5
CASATGVYQPQHF
TGTGCCAGTGCTACAGGGGTCTATCAGCCCCAGCATTTT
>TRBV6-1|.|few|TRBJ1-6
CASIPPSRGSLHF
TGTGCCAGCATCCCTCCAAGCCGTGGTAGCCTCCACTTT
>TRBV25-1|TRBD1|.|TRBJ2-7
CASSRTRGTGVSYEQYF
TGTGCCAGCAGTCGAACAAGGGGGACAGGGGTGTCCTACGAGCAGTACTTC
>TRBV11-2|TRBD2|.|TRBJ2-7
CASSPRVGGRYEQYF
TGTGCCAGCAGCCCTAGGGTCGGCGGGAGGTACGAGCAGTACTTC
>TRBV6-6|.|few|TRBJ2-2
CASNGDPTNTGELFF
TGTGCCAGCAACGGGGACCCGACGAACACCGGGGAGCTGTTTTTT
>TRBV6-6|.|.|TRBJ1-1
CASSPRLTEAFF
TGTGCCAGCAGTCCCCGGCTAACTGAAGCTTTCTTT
>TRBV5-1|.|.|TRBJ2-7
CASTTGNFGEQYF
TGCGCCAGCACTACGGGGAACTTCGGCGAGCAGTACTTC
>TRBV6-1|.|once|TRBJ1-5
CASQIQSNQPQHF
TGTGCCAGCCAAATTCAGAGCAATCAGCCCCAGCATTTT
>TRBV5-6|.|.|TRBJ2-5
CASSNNKYQETQYF
TGTGCCAGCAGCAACAACAAGTACCAAGAGACCCAGTACTTC
>TRBV6-5|.|.|TRBJ1-6
CASSLSPGVTSPLHF
TGTGCCAGCAGTTTATCCCCAGGGGTTACTTCACCCCTCCACTTT
>TRBV5-1|TRBD2|few|TRBJ2-1
CASSLWASGHQGGNEQFF
TGCGCCAGCAGCTTGTGGGCTAGCGGCCACCAGGGAGGCAATGAGCAGTTCTTC
>TRBV7-9|.|.|TRBJ1-2
CASSFGGPGYTF
TGTGCCAGCAGCTTCGGGGGGCCTGGCTACACCTTC
>TRBV28|.|.|TRBJ2-7
CASSLGRRQTYEQYF
TGTGCCAGCAGTTTAGGTCGCCGACAGACCTACGAGCAGTACTTC
>TRBV6-6|.|.|TRBJ2-7
CASSYERVPWGYEQYF
TGTGCCAGCAGTTACGAGCGGGTACCGTGGGGCTACGAGCAGTACTTC
>TRBV27|TRBD2|.|TRBJ2-3
CASNLAGGSDTQYF
TGTGCCAGCAATCTAGCGGGAGGCTCAGATACGCAGTATTTT
>TRBV5-4|.|.|TRBJ1-2
CASSSQGHPIYGYTF
TGTGCCAGCAGCTCACAGGGCCATCCCATCTATGGCTACACCTTC
>TRBV18|TRBD2|.|TRBJ2-7
CASSPPWLAGDSYEQYF
TGTGCCAGCTCACCACCGTGGCTAGCGGGCGACTCCTACGAGCAGTACTTC
>TRBV9|TRBD1|.|TRBJ1-1
CASSPPTGGTEAFF
TGTGCCAGCAGCCCCCCGACAGGGGGCACTGAAGCTTTCTTT
>TRBV7-2|.|.|TRBJ1-1
CASSLGLGLNTEAFF
TGTGCCAGCAGCTTAGGGTTAGGGTTGAACACTGAAGCTTTCTTT
>TRBV28|TRBD1|.|TRBJ1-2
CASSFRGLGYGYTF
TGTGCCAGCAGTTTCAGGGGGCTTGGGTATGGCTACACCTTC
>TRBV21-1|.|.|TRBJ1-5
CASSNGRGPNQPQHF
TGTGCCAGCAGCAACGGTCGAGGGCCCAATCAGCCCCAGCATTTT
>TRBV6-5|TRBD1|.|TRBJ2-5
CASSYRGPETQYF
TGTGCCAGCAGTTACAGGGGGCCGGAGACCCAGTACTTC
>TRBV27|TRBD1|.|TRBJ2-7
CASGPPGGYEQYF
TGTGCCAGCGGTCCCCCAGGGGGCTACGAGCAGTACTTC
>TRBV4-1|TRBD2|few|TRBJ2-1
CASSQDGTNLFF
TGCGCCAGCAGCCAAGACGGGACTAACTTGTTCTTC